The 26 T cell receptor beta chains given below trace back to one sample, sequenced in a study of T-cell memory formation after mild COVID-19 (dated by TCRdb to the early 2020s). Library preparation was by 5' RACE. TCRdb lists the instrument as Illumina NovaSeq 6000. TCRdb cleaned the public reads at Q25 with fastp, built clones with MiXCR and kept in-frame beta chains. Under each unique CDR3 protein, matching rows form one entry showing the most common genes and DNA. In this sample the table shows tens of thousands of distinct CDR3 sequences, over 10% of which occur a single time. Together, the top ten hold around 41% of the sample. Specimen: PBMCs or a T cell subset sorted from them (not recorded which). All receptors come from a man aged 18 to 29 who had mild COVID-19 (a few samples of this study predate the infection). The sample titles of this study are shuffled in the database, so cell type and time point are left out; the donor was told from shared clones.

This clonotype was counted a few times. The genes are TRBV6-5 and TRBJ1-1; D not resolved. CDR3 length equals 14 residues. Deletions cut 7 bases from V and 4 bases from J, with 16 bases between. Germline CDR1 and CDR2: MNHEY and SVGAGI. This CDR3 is CASTIFGSGTEAFF. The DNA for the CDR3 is TGTGCCAGCACTATCTTCGGCTCAGGCACTGAAGCTTTCTTT.

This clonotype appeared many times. The chain's CDR3 is CASAGEGPYEQYF. The DNA for the CDR3 is TGCGCCAGCGCAGGTGAAGGGCCCTACGAGCAGTACTTC. J is TRBJ2-7 and V is TRBV5-1; no clear D. The CDR3 has 13 amino acids. CDR1 SGHRS and CDR2 YFSETQ come from the germline V gene. Trimming took 7 bases from V and 2 from J, leaving 13 bases between them.

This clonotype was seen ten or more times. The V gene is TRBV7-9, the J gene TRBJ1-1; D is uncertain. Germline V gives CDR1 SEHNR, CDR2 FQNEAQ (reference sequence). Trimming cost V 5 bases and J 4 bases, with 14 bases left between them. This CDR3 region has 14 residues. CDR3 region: CASSRSGRPTEAFF. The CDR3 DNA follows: TGTGCCAGCAGCCGGTCGGGTCGCCCCACTGAAGCTTTCTTT.

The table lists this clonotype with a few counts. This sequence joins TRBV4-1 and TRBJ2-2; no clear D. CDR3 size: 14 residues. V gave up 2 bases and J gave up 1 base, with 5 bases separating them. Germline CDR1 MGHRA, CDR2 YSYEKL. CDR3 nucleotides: TGCGCCAGCAGCCAATGGGTGAACACCGGGGAGCTGTTTTTT. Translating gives CASSQWVNTGELFF.

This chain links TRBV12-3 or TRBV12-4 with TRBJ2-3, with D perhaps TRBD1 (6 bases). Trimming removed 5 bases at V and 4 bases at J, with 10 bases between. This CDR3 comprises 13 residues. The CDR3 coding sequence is TGTGCCAGCAGTACCAGGGGAGCAGATACGCAGTATTTT. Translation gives CASSTRGADTQYF.

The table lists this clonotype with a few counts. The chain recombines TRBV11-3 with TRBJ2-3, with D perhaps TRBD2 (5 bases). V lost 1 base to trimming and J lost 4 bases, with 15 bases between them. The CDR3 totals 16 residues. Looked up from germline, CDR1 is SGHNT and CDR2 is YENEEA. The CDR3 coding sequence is TGTGCCAGCAGCTTAGGCATAGGAGGATCTGCAGATACGCAGTATTTT. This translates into CASSLGIGGSADTQYF.

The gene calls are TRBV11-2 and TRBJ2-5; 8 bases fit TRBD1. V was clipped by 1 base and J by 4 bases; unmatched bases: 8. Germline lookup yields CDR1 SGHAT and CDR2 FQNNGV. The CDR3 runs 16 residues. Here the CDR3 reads CASSLGTGLESETQYF. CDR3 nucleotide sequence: TGTGCCAGCAGCTTAGGGACAGGGCTCGAATCAGAGACCCAGTACTTC.

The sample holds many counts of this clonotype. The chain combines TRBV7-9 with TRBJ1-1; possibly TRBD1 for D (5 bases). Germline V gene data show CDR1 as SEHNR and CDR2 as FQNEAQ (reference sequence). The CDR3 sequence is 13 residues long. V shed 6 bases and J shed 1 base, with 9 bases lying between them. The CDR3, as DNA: TGTGCCAGCAGTTCCACAGGGAACACTGAAGCTTTCTTT. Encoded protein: CASSSTGNTEAFF.

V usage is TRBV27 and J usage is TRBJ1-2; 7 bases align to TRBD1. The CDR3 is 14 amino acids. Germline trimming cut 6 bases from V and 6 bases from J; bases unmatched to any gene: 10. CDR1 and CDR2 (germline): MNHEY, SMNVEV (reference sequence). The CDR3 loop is CASSPLGQVNGYTF. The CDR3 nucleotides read TGTGCCAGCAGCCCCCTCGGACAGGTTAATGGCTACACCTTC.

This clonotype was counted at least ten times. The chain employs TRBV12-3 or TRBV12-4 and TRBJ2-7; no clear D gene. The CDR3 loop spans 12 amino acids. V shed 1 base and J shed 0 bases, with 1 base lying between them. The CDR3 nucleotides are TGTGCCAGCAGTTTAGTCTCCTACGAGCAGTACTTC. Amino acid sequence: CASSLVSYEQYF.

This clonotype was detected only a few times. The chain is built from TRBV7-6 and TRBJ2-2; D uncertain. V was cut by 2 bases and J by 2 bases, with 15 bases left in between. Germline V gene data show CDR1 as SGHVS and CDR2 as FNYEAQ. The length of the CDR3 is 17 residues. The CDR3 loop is CASSLPKAEINTGELFF. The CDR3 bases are TGTGCCAGCAGCTTACCCAAGGCGGAAATAAACACCGGGGAGCTGTTTTTT.

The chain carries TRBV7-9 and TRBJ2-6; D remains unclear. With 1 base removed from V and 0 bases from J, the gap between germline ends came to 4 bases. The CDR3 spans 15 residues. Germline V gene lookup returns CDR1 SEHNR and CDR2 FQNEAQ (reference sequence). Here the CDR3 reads CASSLVPSGANVLTF. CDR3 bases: TGTGCCAGCAGCTTAGTACCCTCTGGGGCCAACGTCCTGACTTTC.

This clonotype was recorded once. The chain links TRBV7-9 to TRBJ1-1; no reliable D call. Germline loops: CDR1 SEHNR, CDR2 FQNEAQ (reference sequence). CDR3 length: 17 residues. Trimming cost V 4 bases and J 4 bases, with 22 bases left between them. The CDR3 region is CASSSPRGSGYGTEAFF. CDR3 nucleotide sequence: TGTGCCAGCAGCTCGCCGCGTGGAAGTGGGTATGGCACTGAAGCTTTCTTT.

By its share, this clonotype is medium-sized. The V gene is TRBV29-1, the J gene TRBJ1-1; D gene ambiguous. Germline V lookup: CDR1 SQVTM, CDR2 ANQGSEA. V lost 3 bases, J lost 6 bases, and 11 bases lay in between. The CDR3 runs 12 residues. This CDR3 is CSVDAGNAEAFF. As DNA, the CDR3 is TGCAGCGTTGATGCGGGCAACGCTGAAGCTTTCTTT.

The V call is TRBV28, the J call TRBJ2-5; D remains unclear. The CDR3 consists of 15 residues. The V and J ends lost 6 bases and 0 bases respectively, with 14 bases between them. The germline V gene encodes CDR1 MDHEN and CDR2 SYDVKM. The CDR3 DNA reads TGTGCCAGCAGACCGTACATGGGGTACCAAGAGACCCAGTACTTC. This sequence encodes CASRPYMGYQETQYF.

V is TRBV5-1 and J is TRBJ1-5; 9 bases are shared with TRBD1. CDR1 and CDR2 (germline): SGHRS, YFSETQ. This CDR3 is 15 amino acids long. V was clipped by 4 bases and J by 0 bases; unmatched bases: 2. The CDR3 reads CASSTGQGSNQPQHF. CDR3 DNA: TGCGCCAGCAGCACGGGACAGGGTAGCAATCAGCCCCAGCATTTT.

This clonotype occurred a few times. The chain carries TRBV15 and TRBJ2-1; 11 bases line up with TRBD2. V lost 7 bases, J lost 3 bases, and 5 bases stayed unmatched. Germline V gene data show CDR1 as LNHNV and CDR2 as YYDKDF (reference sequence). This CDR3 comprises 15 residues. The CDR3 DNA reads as TGTGCCACCACCAGCGGGACTAGCGGCTACAATGAGCAGTTCTTC. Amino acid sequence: CATTSGTSGYNEQFF.

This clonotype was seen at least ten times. CDR3 in amino acids: CASSVGGPVNYGYTF. The CDR3 DNA sequence: TGTGCCAGCAGCGTAGGCGGGCCCGTGAACTATGGCTACACCTTC. The gene calls are TRBV9 and TRBJ1-2; D is unclear. V gave up 0 bases and J gave up 2 bases, with 11 bases separating them. The CDR3 totals 15 residues. CDR1 and CDR2 (germline): SGDLS, YYNGEE.

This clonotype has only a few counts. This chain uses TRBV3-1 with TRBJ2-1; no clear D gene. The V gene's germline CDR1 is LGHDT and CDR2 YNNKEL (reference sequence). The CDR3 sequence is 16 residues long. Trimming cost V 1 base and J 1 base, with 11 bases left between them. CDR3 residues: CASSQGLTGSYNEQFF. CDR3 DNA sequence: TGTGCCAGCAGCCAAGGCTTGACTGGGTCCTACAATGAGCAGTTCTTC.

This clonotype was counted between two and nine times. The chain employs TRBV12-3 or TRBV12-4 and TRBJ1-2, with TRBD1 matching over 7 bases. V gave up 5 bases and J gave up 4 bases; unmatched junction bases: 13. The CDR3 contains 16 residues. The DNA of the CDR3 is TGTGCCAGCAGTAAAATCGGGGAGGGGGCGAGCTATGGCTACACCTTC. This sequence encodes CASSKIGEGASYGYTF.

The CDR3 loop reads CAWSATSGERQFF. CDR3 DNA sequence: TGTGCCTGGAGTGCGACTAGCGGGGAACGCCAGTTCTTC. The chain employs TRBV30 and TRBJ2-1, with 11 positions matching TRBD2. The CDR3 has 13 amino acids. V dropped 1 base and J dropped 13; count of bases not matched to a gene: 6. Germline assignment: CDR1 GTSNPN and CDR2 SVGIG (reference sequence).

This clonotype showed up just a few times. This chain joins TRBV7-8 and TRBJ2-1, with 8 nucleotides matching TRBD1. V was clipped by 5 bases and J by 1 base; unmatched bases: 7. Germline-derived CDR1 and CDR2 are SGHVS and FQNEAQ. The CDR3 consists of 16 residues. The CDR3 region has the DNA TGTGCCAGCAGCCCTGAAGACAGGGGTTCCTACAATGAGCAGTTCTTC. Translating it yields CASSPEDRGSYNEQFF. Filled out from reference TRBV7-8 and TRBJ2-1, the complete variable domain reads GAGVSQSPRYKVAKRGQDVALRCDPISGHVSLFWYQQALGQGPEFLTYFQNEAQLDKSGLPSDRFFAERPEGSVSTLKIQRTQQEDSAVYLCASSPEDRGSYNEQFFGPGTRLTVL.

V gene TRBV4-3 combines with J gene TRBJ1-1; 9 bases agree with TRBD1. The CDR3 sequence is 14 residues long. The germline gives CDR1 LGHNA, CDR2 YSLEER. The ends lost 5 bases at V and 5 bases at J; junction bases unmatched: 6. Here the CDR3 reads CASSWGTGRTEAFF. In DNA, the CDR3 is TGCGCCAGCAGCTGGGGGACAGGGCGAACTGAAGCTTTCTTT.

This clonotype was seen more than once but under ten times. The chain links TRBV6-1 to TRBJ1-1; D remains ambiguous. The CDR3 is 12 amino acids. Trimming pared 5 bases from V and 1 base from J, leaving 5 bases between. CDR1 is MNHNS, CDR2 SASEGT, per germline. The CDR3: CASSLRNTEAFF. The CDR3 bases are TGTGCCAGCAGTCTGAGGAACACTGAAGCTTTCTTT.

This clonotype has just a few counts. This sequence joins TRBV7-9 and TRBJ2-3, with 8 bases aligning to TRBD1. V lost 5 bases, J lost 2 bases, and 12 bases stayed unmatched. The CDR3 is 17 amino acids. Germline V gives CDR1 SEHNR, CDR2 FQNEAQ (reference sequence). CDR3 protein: CASSHQPAGGTTDTQYF. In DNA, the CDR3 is TGTGCCAGCAGCCACCAACCTGCAGGGGGCACCACAGATACGCAGTATTTT.

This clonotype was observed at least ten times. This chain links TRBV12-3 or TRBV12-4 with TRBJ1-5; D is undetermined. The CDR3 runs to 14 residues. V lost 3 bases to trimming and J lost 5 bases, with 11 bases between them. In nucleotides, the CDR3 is TGTGCCAGCAGTTTTTGGGGAGGCGATCAGCCCCAGCATTTT. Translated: CASSFWGGDQPQHF.